The rows below give T cell receptor beta chains drawn from one sample of a study of T cell repertoires in cytomegalovirus infection. TCRdb ran MiXCR on the reads and lists one entry per CDR3 protein. This table holds about 300,000 distinct CDR3 sequences, about 23% found once. Sequenced material: PBMCs. The receptors were sampled from a human donor in good health (CMV status not recorded). Some clones in this sample may be carry-over from other donors' samples. CDR3s include the opening cysteine and the closing phenylalanine or tryptophan. Each record gives: clone size, D gene, V gene, J gene, CDR3 protein, CDR3 DNA. D genes are given only for firm matches. The size of a clone is reported for some rows only, either as once, few or many, or as a class for expanded clones.

size: -; D: -; V: TRBV18; J: TRBJ1-6; CDR3: CASSPSAQDLNSPLHF; DNA: TGTGCCAGCTCACCATCCGCACAGGATCTTAATTCACCCCTCCACTTT
size: few; D: -; V: TRBV7-3; J: TRBJ2-2; CDR3: CASSSDVGGELFF; DNA: TGTGCCAGCAGCTCCGATGTTGGGGGGGAGCTGTTTTTT
size: few; D: -; V: TRBV12-3/TRBV12-4; J: TRBJ2-5; CDR3: CASSLGLGETQYF; DNA: TGTGCCAGCAGCTTAGGCCTAGGTGAGACCCAGTACTTC
size: -; D: -; V: TRBV28; J: TRBJ1-5; CDR3: CASTRRGSYSNQPQHF; DNA: TGTGCCAGCACCCGAAGGGGTTCTTATAGCAATCAGCCCCAGCATTTT
size: many; D: -; V: TRBV7-2; J: TRBJ1-3; CDR3: CASSLRTGKFNTIYF; DNA: TGTGCCAGCAGCTTACGAACAGGGAAGTTTAACACCATATATTTT
size: -; D: -; V: TRBV7-9; J: TRBJ1-1; CDR3: CASSLVLAGEAFF; DNA: TGTGCCAGCAGCTTAGTATTGGCGGGTGAAGCTTTCTTT
size: -; D: -; V: TRBV7-2; J: TRBJ2-2; CDR3: CASSLGQVIHTGELFF; DNA: TGTGCCAGCAGCTTAGGGCAGGTTATTCACACCGGGGAGCTGTTTTTT
size: -; D: -; V: TRBV7-6; J: TRBJ2-3; CDR3: CASSLVSYRVPTDTQYF; DNA: TGTGCCAGCAGCTTAGTTTCGTACAGGGTTCCCACAGATACGCAGTATTTT
size: -; D: -; V: TRBV14; J: TRBJ2-1; CDR3: CASSDHQGRNEQFF; DNA: TGTGCCAGCAGCGATCACCAGGGGAGGAATGAGCAGTTCTTC
size: -; D: TRBD1; V: TRBV7-9; J: TRBJ1-1; CDR3: CASSDHRGRLTEAFF; DNA: TGTGCCAGCAGCGACCACAGGGGGCGATTAACTGAAGCTTTCTTT